The sample holds a few counts of the clone carrying this T cell receptor beta chain. Its target is not known. This entry is derived from a study of cytomegalovirus exposure and HLA in healthy donors. Primers: 60 Vbeta forward and 13 Jbeta reverse. Method: immunoSEQ multiplex PCR; TCRdb's copy keeps in-frame clones and lacks some. The sample includes under 200,000 clones, around 80% of them seen just once. The CDR3 has 17 amino acids. Germline CDR1 is WNHNN and CDR2 is SYGVQD (reference sequence). Trimming removed 6 bases from V and 2 bases from J; junction bases left unmatched: 9. Study outcomes and limitations: According to an earlier analysis, most TCR beta V segments yielded productive rearrangements about 87% or about 30% of the time. Specificity for CMV antigens was confirmed in vitro for a few of the CMV-associated chains.

The receptor comes from a human donor in good health. Sequenced sample: PBMCs. The gene calls are TRBV10-1 and TRBJ2-7; 14 bases align to TRBD2. The DNA for the CDR3 is TGCGCCAGCAGGCGGACTAGCGGGGGGCGGAGACCCTACGAGCAGTACTTC. Amino acid sequence: CASRRTSGGRRPYEQYF.